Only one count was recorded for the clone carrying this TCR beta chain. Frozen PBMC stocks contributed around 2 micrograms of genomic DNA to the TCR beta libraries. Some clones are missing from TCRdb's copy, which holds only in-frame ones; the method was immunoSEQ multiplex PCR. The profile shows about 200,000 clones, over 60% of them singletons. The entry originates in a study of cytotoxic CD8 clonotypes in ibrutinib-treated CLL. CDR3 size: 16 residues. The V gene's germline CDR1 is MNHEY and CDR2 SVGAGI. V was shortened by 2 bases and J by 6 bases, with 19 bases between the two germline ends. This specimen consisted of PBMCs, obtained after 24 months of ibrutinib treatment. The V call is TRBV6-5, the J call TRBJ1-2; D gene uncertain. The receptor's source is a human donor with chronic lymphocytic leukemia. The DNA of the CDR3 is TGTGCCAGCAGTTACATCTCGAGTGCACCAGGTCATGGCTACACCTTC. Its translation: CASSYISSAPGHGYTF.